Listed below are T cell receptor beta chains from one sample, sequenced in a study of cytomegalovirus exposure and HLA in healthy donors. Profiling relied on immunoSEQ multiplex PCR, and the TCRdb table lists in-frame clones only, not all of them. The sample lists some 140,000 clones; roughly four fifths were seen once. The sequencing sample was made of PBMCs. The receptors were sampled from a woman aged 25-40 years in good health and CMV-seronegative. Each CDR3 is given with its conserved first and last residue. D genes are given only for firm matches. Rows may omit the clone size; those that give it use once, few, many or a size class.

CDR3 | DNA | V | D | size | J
CASSPAVSGDLRFETQYF | TGTGCCAGCAGCCCAGCGGTCTCAGGGGATTTGAGGTTTGAGACCCAGTACTTC | TRBV9 | . | . | TRBJ2-5
CASSLPAGTIAEAFF | TGTGCCAGCAGTTTACCGGCCGGGACTATCGCTGAAGCTTTCTTT | TRBV28 | . | once | TRBJ1-1
CASSPRTGSSGNTIYF | TGTGCCAGCAGCCCTAGGACAGGGAGCTCTGGAAACACCATATATTTT | TRBV7-8 | TRBD1 | . | TRBJ1-3
CASRGTGGRGQPQHF | TGTGCCAGCAGGGGGACAGGGGGTAGGGGTCAGCCCCAGCATTTT | TRBV2 | TRBD1 | . | TRBJ1-5
CASSRSSGGAETQYF | TGCGCCAGCAGCCGCTCTAGCGGGGGGGCTGAGACGCAGTATTTT | TRBV4-3 | TRBD2 | . | TRBJ2-3
CASSRRTSGGAGEETQYF | TGTGCCAGCAGCCGACGGACTAGCGGGGGGGCCGGGGAAGAGACCCAGTACTTC | TRBV4-2 | TRBD2 | . | TRBJ2-5
CAWIRDKFRAFF | TGTGCCTGGATTAGAGACAAGTTTCGGGCTTTCTTT | TRBV30 | . | . | TRBJ1-1
CASSPSAGGAQLEKLFF | TGTGCCAGCAGTCCATCCGCGGGGGGGGCCCAACTAGAAAAACTGTTTTTT | TRBV28 | . | . | TRBJ1-4
CASSLVERSREQFF | TGTGCCAGCAGCTTAGTAGAAAGGAGCCGGGAGCAGTTCTTC | TRBV5-6 | . | . | TRBJ2-1
CASRITGTGYYGYTF | TGCGCCAGCAGAATTACGGGGACAGGATACTATGGCTACACCTTC | TRBV5-1 | TRBD1 | . | TRBJ1-2
CASSEGWAGYEQYF | TGTGCCAGCAGTGAAGGGTGGGCGGGCTACGAGCAGTACTTC | TRBV6-1 | . | . | TRBJ2-7
CASSGGQVRLNTEAFF | TGTGCCAGCAGTGGGGGACAGGTTCGATTAAACACTGAAGCTTTCTTT | TRBV2 | TRBD1 | . | TRBJ1-1
CASSQVRDTNPEAFF | TGTGCCAGCAGCCAAGTAAGGGACACGAATCCTGAAGCTTTCTTT | TRBV4-2 | . | . | TRBJ1-1
CASSGQGGANYGYTF | TGTGCCAGCAGCGGACAAGGGGGAGCTAACTATGGCTACACCTTC | TRBV9 | . | . | TRBJ1-2
CASRKQGVYGHTF | TGTGCCAGCAGGAAACAGGGGGTCTATGGCCACACCTTC | TRBV28 | TRBD1 | . | TRBJ1-2
CSVGTSGYTQYF | TGCAGCGTCGGGACTAGCGGATATACGCAATATTTT | TRBV29-1 | TRBD2 | . | TRBJ2-3
CAIGVGAGEAFF | TGTGCCATCGGTGTGGGGGCCGGGGAAGCTTTCTTT | TRBV10-3 | . | few | TRBJ1-1
CASRPQGAGNQPQHF | TGTGCCAGCAGACCTCAGGGGGCGGGCAATCAGCCCCAGCATTTT | TRBV28 | TRBD1 | . | TRBJ1-5
CASSVSQGAVQETQYF | TGTGCCAGCAGTGTGAGTCAGGGGGCGGTCCAAGAGACCCAGTACTTC | TRBV2 | TRBD1 | . | TRBJ2-5
CASSRDGDNSPLHF | TGTGCCAGCAGCCGTGACGGGGATAATTCACCCCTCCACTTT | TRBV4-2 | . | . | TRBJ1-6
CASSASTGTDTQYF | TGTGCCAGCAGCGCCTCGACAGGCACAGATACGCAGTATTTT | TRBV9 | . | once | TRBJ2-3
CASSFGAGGFGGYGYTF | TGTGCCAGCAGTTTCGGGGCAGGGGGTTTCGGCGGCTATGGCTACACCTTC | TRBV28 | TRBD1 | . | TRBJ1-2
CASSDSNQGASNQPQHF | TGTGCCAGCAGTGATTCCAACCAGGGGGCCAGCAATCAGCCCCAGCATTTT | TRBV6-1 | TRBD1 | few | TRBJ1-5
CASSLAYSGNGYTF | TGCGCCAGCAGCTTGGCATATTCAGGGAACGGCTACACCTTC | TRBV5-1 | . | . | TRBJ1-2
CASSLRGGNTEAFF | TGTGCCAGCAGCCTAAGGGGCGGGAACACTGAAGCTTTCTTT | TRBV11-2 | . | . | TRBJ1-1